This T cell receptor beta chain emerged from a study of T cells in localized non-small cell lung cancer (dated by TCRdb to 2018 to 2021). General notes on the study: The study analyzed T cell repertoires of hundreds of early-stage NSCLC patients, comparing tumors and uninvolved tumor-adjacent lungs. A mean age of around 66 years was recorded for the NSCLC patients, of whom approximately 130 were male and 85 to 110 were female. The cohort consisted of 236 treatment-naive NSCLC patients whose localized lung tumors had been resected.

CDR1 and CDR2, looked up from the germline V gene, are SGHAT and FQNNGV. Reading from cysteine to phenylalanine, the CDR3 counts 19 amino acids. Only the CDR3 DNA is retained, 57 bases long and in frame from the first base. Trimming takes 2 bases from V and 0 bases from J, and the germline ends sit 17 bases apart. Study-level results and caveats: Of the top 100 tumor clones, a median of roughly 57 were detected in paired uninvolved adjacent lung; roughly 26 were also among that lung's top 100. Longer overall survival was associated with higher blood T cell density, whereas shorter survival was associated with higher adjacent-lung clonality. Because multi-region sequencing of the tumors was not done, intratumor heterogeneity could not be ruled out. Because the study design was exploratory, TCR variables were selected using unadjusted p-values without false-discovery rate correction. Uninvolved tumor-adjacent lung showed the highest T cell clonality, higher than tumor, which suggests more focused antigenic responses in the uninvolved tumor-adjacent lung.

At diagnosis, tumor, uninvolved tumor-adjacent lung and peripheral blood were collected and then preserved as a mix of FFPE and fresh-frozen material. Blood samples were analyzed as peripheral blood mononuclear cells for TCR repertoire profiling. The immunoSEQ Assay was used to sequence TCR beta CDR3 regions from DNA. The published analysis was carried out like this. To compute T cell density, TCR beta template counts were normalized to usable DNA, which was estimated by amplifying housekeeping genes. Using the preseqR package, richness was estimated by extrapolating to 120,000 templates for tissue samples and 400,000 templates for PBMC samples. Clonality was defined by subtracting Pielou's evenness from one. Tissue-enriched TCRs were identified through differential abundance testing performed on productive amino-acid clonotypes, with a minimum total count of 5 and an alpha of 0.1. The Jaccard Index and the Morisita Overlap Index were used to measure how much the repertoires overlapped between compartments. GLIPH grouped TCR beta CDR3s together with public tetramer-defined viral CDR3s, and a viral motif had to include at least three viral sequences and show V-gene enrichment. The source is immuneACCESS, and TCRdb retained only in-frame sequences with V and J called. Part of the clones is not carried over; for the studies checked, unresolved V genes explain less than half of this, and the remainder is unexplained. Clonal size and the V and J genes are those of that table, whereas D and trimming came from the DNA. Within this sample are approximately 31,000 clones, with 75% to 90% of them counted one time only. Of the sample, roughly 17% falls within the top ten clones.

A word on this clone: The target of this receptor is not known. No base qualities exist here, and no much larger clone lies one base off it.

Recombination linked TRBV11-2 to TRBJ1-6; TRBD1 is possibly the D segment (6 matching bases). Specimen: peripheral blood mononuclear cells, collected before any cancer treatment. The origin of this receptor is a man aged 35 to 70 with stage III lung adenocarcinoma. The sequenced DNA is TGTGCCAGCAGCTTACTATCGGGGGGCGCCAGCTCCTATAATTCACCCCTCCACTTT. Translated, this gives CASSLLSGGASSYNSPLHF.